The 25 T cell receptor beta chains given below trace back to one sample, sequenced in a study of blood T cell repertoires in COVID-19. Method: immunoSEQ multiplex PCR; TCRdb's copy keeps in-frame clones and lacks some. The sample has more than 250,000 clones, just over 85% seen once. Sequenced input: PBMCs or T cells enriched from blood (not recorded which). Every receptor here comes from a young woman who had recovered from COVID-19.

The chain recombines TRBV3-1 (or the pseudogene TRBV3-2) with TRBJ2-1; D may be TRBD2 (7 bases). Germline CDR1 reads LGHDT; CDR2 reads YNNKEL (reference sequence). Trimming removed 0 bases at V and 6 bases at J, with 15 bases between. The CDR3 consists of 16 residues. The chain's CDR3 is CASSQDRGGAVNEQFF. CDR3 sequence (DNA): TGTGCCAGCAGCCAAGATCGCGGGGGCGCCGTCAATGAGCAGTTCTTC.

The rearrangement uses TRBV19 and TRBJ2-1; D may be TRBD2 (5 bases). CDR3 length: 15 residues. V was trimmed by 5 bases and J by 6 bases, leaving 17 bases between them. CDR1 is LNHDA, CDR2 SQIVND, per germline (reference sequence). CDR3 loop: CASSPPGERINEQFF. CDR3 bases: TGTGCCAGTAGTCCGCCCGGGGAGCGGATCAATGAGCAGTTCTTC. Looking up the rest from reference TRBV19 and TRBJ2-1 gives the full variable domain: DGGITQSPKYLFRKEGQNVTLSCEQNLNHDAMYWYRQDPGQGLRLIYYSQIVNDFQKGDIAEGYSVSREKKESFPLTVTSAQKNPTAFYLCASSPPGERINEQFFGPGTRLTVL.

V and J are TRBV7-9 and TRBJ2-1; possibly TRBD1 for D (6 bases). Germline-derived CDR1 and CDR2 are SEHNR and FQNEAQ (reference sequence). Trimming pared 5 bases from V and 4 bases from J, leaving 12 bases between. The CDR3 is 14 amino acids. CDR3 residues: CASSLLGQYNEQFF. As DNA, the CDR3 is TGTGCCAGCAGCCTCCTAGGACAGTACAATGAGCAGTTCTTC.

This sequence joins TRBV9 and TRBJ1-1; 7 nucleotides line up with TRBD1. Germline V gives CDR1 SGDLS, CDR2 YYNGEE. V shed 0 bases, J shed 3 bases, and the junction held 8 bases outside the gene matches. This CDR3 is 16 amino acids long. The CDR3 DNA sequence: TGTGCCAGCAGCGTAGTTAAGGGGGCGGAAGACACTGAAGCTTTCTTT. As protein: CASSVVKGAEDTEAFF.

The CDR3 nucleotides are TGTGCCAGCTCACCACCGGTTCAAGGGGAAGCCCCTAACCAAGAGACCCAGTACTTC. This gives the protein CASSPPVQGEAPNQETQYF. The rearrangement links TRBV18 to TRBJ2-5, with D perhaps matching TRBD1 (5 bases). Germline V CDR1 and CDR2: KGHSH, LQKENI. V gave up 0 bases and J gave up 0 bases, with 20 bases separating them. The CDR3 covers 19 residues. The full variable domain, its missing parts supplied by reference TRBV18 and TRBJ2-5, is NAGVMQNPRHLVRRRGQEARLRCSPMKGHSHVYWYRQLPEEGLKFMVYLQKENIIDESGMPKERFSAEFPKEGPSILRIQQVVRGDSAAYFCASSPPVQGEAPNQETQYFGPGTRLLVL.

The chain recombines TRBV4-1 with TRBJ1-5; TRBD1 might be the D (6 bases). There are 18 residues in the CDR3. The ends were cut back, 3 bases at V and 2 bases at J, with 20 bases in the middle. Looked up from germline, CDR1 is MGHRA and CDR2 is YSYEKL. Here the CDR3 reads CASSHVGQYGKGNQPQHF. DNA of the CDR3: TGCGCCAGCAGCCACGTCGGACAGTATGGTAAAGGCAATCAGCCCCAGCATTTT.

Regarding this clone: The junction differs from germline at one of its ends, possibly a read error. The CDR3 here is CASSPSGDRVVF. The CDR3 DNA follows: TGCGCCAGCAGTCCTAGTGGGGACAGGGTCGTTTTT. The rearrangement links TRBV10-2 to TRBJ1-4, with 9 bases matching TRBD1. The CDR3 runs to 12 residues. The V gene's germline CDR1 is WSHSY and CDR2 SAAADI.

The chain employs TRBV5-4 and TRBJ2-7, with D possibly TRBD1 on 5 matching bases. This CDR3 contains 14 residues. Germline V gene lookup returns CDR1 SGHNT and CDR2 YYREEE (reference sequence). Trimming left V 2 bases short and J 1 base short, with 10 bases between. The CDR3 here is CASSLKGKSYEQYF. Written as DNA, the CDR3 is TGTGCCAGCAGCTTAAAGGGGAAATCCTACGAGCAGTACTTC. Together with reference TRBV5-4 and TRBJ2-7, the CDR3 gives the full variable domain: ETGVTQSPTHLIKTRGQQVTLRCSSQSGHNTVSWYQQALGQGPQFIFQYYREEENGRGNFPPRFSGLQFPNYSSELNVNALELDDSALYLCASSLKGKSYEQYFGPGTRLTVT.

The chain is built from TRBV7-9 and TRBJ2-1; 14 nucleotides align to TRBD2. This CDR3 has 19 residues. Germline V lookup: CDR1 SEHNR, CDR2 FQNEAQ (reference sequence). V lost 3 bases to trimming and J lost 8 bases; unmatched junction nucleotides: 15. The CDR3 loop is CASSFLSGLGTSGGYEQFF. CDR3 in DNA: TGTGCCAGCAGCTTTCTCTCTGGGTTGGGGACTAGCGGGGGTTATGAGCAGTTCTTC. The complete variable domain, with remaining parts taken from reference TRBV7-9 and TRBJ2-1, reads DTGVSQNPRHKITKRGQNVTFRCDPISEHNRLYWYRQTLGQGPEFLTYFQNEAQLEKSRLLSDRFSAERPKGSFSTLEIQRTEQGDSAMYLCASSFLSGLGTSGGYEQFFGPGTRLTVL.

The chain's CDR3 is CASSSDRLGVQNEQFF. The CDR3 DNA follows: TGTGCCAGCAGCTCGGACAGGTTGGGGGTACAAAATGAGCAGTTCTTC. This chain connects TRBV7-3 to TRBJ2-1; TRBD1 matches 7 bases. The germline CDR1 and CDR2 sequences are SGHTA and FQGTGA. There are 16 residues in the CDR3. The junction had 13 bases not matched to a gene; V was cut back by 4 bases and J by 7 bases.

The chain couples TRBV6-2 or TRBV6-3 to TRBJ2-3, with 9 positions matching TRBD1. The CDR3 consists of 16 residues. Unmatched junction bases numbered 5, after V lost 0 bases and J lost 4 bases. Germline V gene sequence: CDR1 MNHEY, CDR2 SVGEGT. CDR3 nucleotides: TGTGCCAGCAGTTACTCCGGGACAGGGAACCCAGATACGCAGTATTTT. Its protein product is CASSYSGTGNPDTQYF.

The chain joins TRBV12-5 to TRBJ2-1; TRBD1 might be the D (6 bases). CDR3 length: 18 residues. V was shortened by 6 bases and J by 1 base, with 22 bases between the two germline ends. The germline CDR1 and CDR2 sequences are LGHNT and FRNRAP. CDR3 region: CASGKGDVGAGSYNEQFF. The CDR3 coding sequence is TGTGCTAGTGGCAAGGGGGATGTCGGGGCCGGGTCCTACAATGAGCAGTTCTTC.

The CDR3 sequence: CASSLGGGNTIYF. CDR3 sequence (DNA): TGTGCCAGCAGCCTGGGTGGCGGAAACACCATATATTTT. The rearrangement links TRBV5-6 to TRBJ1-3; D ambiguous. CDR1 and CDR2 (germline): SGHDT, YYEEEE. This CDR3 is 13 amino acids long. The germline V and J ends were trimmed by 4 bases and 4 bases, with 9 bases remaining between them.

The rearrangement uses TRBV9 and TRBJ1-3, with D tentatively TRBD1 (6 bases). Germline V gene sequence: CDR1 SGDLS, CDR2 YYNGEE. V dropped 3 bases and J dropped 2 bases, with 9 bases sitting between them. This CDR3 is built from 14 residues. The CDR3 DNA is TGTGCCAGCAGCGGAGGGGGTACTGGAAACACCATATATTTT. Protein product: CASSGGGTGNTIYF. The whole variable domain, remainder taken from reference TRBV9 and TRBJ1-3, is DSGVTQTPKHLITATGQRVTLRCSPRSGDLSVYWYQQSLDQGLQFLIQYYNGEERAKGNILERFSAQQFPDLHSELNLSSLELGDSALYFCASSGGGTGNTIYFGEGSWLTVV.

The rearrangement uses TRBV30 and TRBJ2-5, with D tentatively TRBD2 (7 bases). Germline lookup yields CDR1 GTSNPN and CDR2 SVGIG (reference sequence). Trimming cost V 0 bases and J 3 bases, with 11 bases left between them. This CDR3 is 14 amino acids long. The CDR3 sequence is CAWSVGGAEETQYF. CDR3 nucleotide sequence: TGTGCCTGGAGTGTAGGGGGGGCTGAAGAGACCCAGTACTTC.

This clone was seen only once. The CDR3 region is CASSLAGSSGELFF. CDR3 coding DNA: TGTGCCAGCAGCTTAGCCGGGAGTTCCGGGGAGCTGTTTTTT. This chain joins TRBV11-2 and TRBJ2-2; possibly TRBD2 for D (6 bases). The CDR3 is 14 residues long. Germline CDR1 SGHAT, CDR2 FQNNGV. V was shortened by 1 base and J by 6 bases, with 9 bases between the two germline ends.

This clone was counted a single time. The CDR3 sequence: CASKDSLMNTEAFF. The CDR3 coding sequence is TGTGCCAGCAAGGACAGCCTTATGAACACTGAAGCTTTCTTT. The chain combines TRBV2 with TRBJ1-1, with D possibly matching TRBD1 (6 bases). CDR1 and CDR2 (germline): SNHLY, FYNNEI. V gave up 7 bases and J gave up 0 bases, with 12 bases separating them. The CDR3 consists of 14 residues. Full variable domain (outside the CDR3, taken from reference TRBV2 and TRBJ1-1): EPEVTQTPSHQVTQMGQEVILRCVPISNHLYFYWYRQILGQKVEFLVSFYNNEISEKSEIFDDQFSVERPDGSNFTLKIRSTKLEDSAMYFCASKDSLMNTEAFFGQGTRLTVV.

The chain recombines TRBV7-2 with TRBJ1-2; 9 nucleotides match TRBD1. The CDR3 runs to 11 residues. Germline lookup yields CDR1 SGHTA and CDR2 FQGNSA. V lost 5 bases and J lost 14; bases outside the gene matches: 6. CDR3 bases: TGTGCCAGCAGCACAGACAGGGGGGGTACCTTC. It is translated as CASSTDRGGTF.

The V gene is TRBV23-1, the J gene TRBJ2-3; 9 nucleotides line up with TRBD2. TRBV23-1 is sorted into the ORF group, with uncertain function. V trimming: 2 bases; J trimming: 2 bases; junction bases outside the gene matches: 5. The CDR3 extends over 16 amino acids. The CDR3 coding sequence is TGCGCCAGCAGTCAACCTAGCGGGGAGCTCACAGATACGCAGTATTTT. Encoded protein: CASSQPSGELTDTQYF.

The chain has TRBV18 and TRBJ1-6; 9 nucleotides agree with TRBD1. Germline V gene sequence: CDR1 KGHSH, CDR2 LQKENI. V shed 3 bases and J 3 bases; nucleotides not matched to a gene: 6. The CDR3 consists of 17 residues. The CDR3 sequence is CASSPSRQGVYNSPLHF. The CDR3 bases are TGTGCCAGCTCACCTAGTCGACAGGGGGTCTATAATTCACCCCTCCACTTT.

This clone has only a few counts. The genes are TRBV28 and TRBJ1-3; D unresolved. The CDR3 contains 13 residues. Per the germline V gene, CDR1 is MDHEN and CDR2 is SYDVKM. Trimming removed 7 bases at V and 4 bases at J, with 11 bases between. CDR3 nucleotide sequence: TGTGCCAGCACCCCCGTTCCGGGAAACACCATATATTTT. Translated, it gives CASTPVPGNTIYF.

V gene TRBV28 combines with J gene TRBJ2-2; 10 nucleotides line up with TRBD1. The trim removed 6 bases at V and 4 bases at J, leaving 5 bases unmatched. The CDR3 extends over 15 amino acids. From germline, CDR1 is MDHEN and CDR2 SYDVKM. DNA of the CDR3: TGTGCCAGCAGGCGACAGGGGGCTGGCACCGGGGAGCTGTTTTTT. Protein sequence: CASRRQGAGTGELFF.

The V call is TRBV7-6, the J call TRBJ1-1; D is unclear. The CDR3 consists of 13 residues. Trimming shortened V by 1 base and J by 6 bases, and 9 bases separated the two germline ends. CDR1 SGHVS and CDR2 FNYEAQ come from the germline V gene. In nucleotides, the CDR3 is TGTGCCAGCAGCTTAGTCTTTAACTCTGAAGCTTTCTTT. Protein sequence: CASSLVFNSEAFF.

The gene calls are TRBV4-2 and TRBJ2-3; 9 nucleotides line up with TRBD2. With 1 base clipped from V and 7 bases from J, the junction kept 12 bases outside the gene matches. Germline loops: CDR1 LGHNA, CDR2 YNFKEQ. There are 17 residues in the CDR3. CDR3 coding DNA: TGTGCCAGCAGCCAAGCCCCTCTAGCGGGGAGGTGGAATACGCAGTATTTT. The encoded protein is CASSQAPLAGRWNTQYF.

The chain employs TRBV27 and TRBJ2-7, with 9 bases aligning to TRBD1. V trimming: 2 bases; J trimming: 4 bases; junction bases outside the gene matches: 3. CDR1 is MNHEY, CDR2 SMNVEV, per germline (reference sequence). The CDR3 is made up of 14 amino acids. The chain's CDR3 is CASSLPGQGYEQYF. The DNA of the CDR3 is TGTGCCAGCAGTTTACCCGGACAGGGGTACGAGCAGTACTTC.